The clone carrying this TCR beta chain showed up just a few times. The antigen is not known. The sample comes from a study of vaccination and CD4 T cells after COVID-19. The Oncomine TCR Beta short-read assay generated sequence data from the DNA of cultured CD4+ T cells. TCRdb ran MiXCR on the PCR reads and lists one entry per CDR3 protein. The sample gives fewer than 7,500 distinct CDR3 sequences, more than 15% of which show up once; under 25% is in the top ten. Treatment of the sample: approximately nine-day PBMC culture with coronavirus spike peptide pools or control peptides (ViraFEST assay). The length of the CDR3 is 17 residues. Germline assignment: CDR1 MGHDK and CDR2 SYGVNS. V was shortened by 5 bases and J by 1 base, with 17 bases between the two germline ends.

This rearrangement joins TRBV25-1 to TRBJ2-2; no firm D call. The sequence came from a human donor who had recovered from COVID-19. The specimen was CD4+ T cells from blood, cultured in vitro. The CDR3 nucleotides are TGTGCCAGCAGTTCAAGTTCCCTCAGCCTGAACACCGGGGAGCTGTTTTTT. Translated, it gives CASSSSSLSLNTGELFF. Together with reference TRBV25-1 and TRBJ2-2, the CDR3 gives the full variable domain: EADIYQTPRYLVIGTGKKITLECSQTMGHDKMYWYQQDPGMELHLIHYSYGVNSTEKGDLSSESTVSRIRTEHFPLTLESARPSHTSQYLCASSSSSLSLNTGELFFGEGSRLTVL.